This T cell receptor beta chain was identified during a study of Graves' ophthalmopathy and Graves' hyperthyroidism. Amplification of TCR beta CDR3 regions used RNA transcripts. Scientists carried out first-round RT-PCR using HTBI primers and then a second-round multiplex PCR. A single record per CDR3 protein comes from TCRdb applying MiXCR to the multiplex PCR reads. The sample has a few hundred thousand distinct CDR3 sequences, under 40% seen once; the top ten hold about 4.1%. V was clipped by 3 bases and J by 4 bases, with 22 bases between them. The germline V gene encodes CDR1 SGHRS and CDR2 YFSETQ. CDR3 size: 17 residues. This clonotype was counted only a few times.

V and J are TRBV5-1 and TRBJ1-2; tentative D call: TRBD1 (5 bases). The sequenced material came from peripheral blood or thyroid tissue (not recorded which). This TCR derives from an adult man with Graves' hyperthyroidism. CDR3 coding DNA: TGCGCCAGCAGCTCTTTCCCCACGAGTGAGGGACCCTATGGCTACACCTTC. This translates into CASSSFPTSEGPYGYTF.